These T cell receptor beta chains were read from a single sample in a study of T cells in localized non-small cell lung cancer. Method: immunoSEQ multiplex PCR; TCRdb's copy keeps in-frame clones and lacks some. The table has around 30,000 clones, roughly nine tenths seen once. The material was PBMCs, obtained before any cancer treatment. Every receptor here comes from a man aged 40-75 years with stage II lung adenocarcinoma. Each CDR3 is given with its conserved first and last residue. A D gene is named only where the DNA matches it firmly.

d_call	v_call	j_call	cdr3_aa	cdr3_nt
TRBD2	TRBV29-1	TRBJ2-7	CSVGTSGRSEQYF	TGCAGCGTCGGGACTAGCGGGAGGAGCGAGCAGTACTTC
.	TRBV7-2	TRBJ1-1	CASSLYSPGTEAFF	TGTGCCAGCAGCTTATACAGCCCGGGCACTGAAGCTTTCTTT
.	TRBV6-5	TRBJ2-7	CASGRGYEQYF	TGTGCCAGCGGACGGGGCTACGAGCAGTACTTC
.	TRBV9	TRBJ2-1	CASSAPYNEQFF	TGTGCCAGCAGCGCCCCATACAATGAGCAGTTCTTC
.	TRBV10-1	TRBJ2-1	CASSRGTGFAHEQFF	TGCGCCAGCAGCCGGGGGACTGGCTTTGCCCATGAGCAGTTCTTC
.	TRBV7-7	TRBJ2-1	CASSQSGTVNEQFF	TGTGCCAGCAGCCAATCCGGGACGGTGAATGAGCAGTTCTTC
.	TRBV7-9	TRBJ2-2	CASRRLADTGELFF	TGTGCCAGCAGAAGGCTTGCGGACACCGGGGAGCTGTTTTTT
.	TRBV21-1	TRBJ1-2	CASSGGGGDYGYTF	TGTGCCAGCAGCGGAGGGGGAGGGGACTATGGCTACACCTTC
TRBD2	TRBV7-2	TRBJ2-3	CASSISGRAGDTQYF	TGTGCCAGCAGCATAAGCGGGAGGGCCGGGGATACGCAGTATTTT
.	TRBV11-1	TRBJ2-1	CASSLGGLGPYNEQFF	TGTGCCAGCAGCTTGGGAGGACTCGGCCCCTACAATGAGCAGTTCTTC